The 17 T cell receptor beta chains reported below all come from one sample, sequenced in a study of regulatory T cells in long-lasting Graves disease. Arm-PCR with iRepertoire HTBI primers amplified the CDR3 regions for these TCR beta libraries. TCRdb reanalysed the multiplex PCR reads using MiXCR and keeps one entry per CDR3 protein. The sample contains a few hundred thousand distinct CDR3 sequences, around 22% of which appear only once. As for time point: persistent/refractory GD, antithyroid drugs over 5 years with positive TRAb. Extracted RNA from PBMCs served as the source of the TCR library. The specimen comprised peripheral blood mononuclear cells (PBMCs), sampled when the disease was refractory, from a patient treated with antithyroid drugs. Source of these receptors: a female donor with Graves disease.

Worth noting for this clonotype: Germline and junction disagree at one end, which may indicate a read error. The CDR3: CACSRGQPTDTQYF. CDR3 DNA sequence: TGTGCCTGCAGCCGCGGACAGCCCACAGATACGCAGTATTTT. The V and J genes are TRBV6-1 and TRBJ2-3, with D possibly matching TRBD1 (6 bases). The CDR3 has 14 amino acids. Germline-derived CDR1 and CDR2 are MNHNS and SASEGT.

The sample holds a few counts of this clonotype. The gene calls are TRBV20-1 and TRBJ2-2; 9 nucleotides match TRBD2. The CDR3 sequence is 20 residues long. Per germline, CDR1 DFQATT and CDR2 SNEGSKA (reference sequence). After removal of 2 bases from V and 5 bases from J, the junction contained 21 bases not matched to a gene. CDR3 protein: CSARNTEPLREGRPTGELFF. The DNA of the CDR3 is TGCAGTGCTAGAAATACCGAACCTTTGCGGGAGGGCCGCCCAACCGGGGAGCTGTTTTTT.

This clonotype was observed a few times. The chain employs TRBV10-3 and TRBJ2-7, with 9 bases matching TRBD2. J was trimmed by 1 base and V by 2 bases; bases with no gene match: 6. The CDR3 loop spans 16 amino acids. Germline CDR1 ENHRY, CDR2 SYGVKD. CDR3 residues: CAISEGVAGASYEQYF. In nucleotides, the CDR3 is TGTGCCATCAGTGAGGGGGTAGCGGGAGCTTCCTACGAGCAGTACTTC.

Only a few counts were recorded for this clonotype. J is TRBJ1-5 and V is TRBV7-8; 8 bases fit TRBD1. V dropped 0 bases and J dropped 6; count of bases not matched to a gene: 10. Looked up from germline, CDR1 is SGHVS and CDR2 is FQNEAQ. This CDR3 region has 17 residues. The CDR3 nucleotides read TGTGCCAGCAGCTTAGCCCCCCGGACAGGGAAGGGTCAGCCCCAGCATTTT. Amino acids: CASSLAPRTGKGQPQHF.

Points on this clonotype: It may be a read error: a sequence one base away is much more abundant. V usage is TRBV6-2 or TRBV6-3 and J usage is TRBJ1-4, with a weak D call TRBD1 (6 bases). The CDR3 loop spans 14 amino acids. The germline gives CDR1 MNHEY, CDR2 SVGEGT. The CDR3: CASSEGQGTEKPFF. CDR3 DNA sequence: TGTGCCAGCAGTGAAGGGCAGGGGACTGAAAAACCGTTTTTT.

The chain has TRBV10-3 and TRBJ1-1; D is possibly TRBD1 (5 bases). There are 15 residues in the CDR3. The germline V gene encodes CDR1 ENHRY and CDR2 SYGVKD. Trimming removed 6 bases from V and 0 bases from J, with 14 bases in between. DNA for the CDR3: TGTGCCATCAGACGGGACCGTAGCATGAACACTGAAGCTTTCTTT. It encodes CAIRRDRSMNTEAFF.

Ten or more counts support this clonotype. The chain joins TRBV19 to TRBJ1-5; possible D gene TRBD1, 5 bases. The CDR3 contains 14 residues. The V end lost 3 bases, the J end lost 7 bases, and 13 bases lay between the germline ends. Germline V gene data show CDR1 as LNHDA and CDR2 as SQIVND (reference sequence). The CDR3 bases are TGTGCCAGTAGTATTTCCTCAGGGTTCCAGCCCCAGCATTTT. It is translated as CASSISSGFQPQHF.

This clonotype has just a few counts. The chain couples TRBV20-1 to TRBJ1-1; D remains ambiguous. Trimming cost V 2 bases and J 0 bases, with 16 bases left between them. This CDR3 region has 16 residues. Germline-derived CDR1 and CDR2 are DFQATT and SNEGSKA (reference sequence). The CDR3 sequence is CSARPSSTVLNTEAFF. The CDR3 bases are TGCAGTGCTAGACCGTCCAGCACCGTCTTGAACACTGAAGCTTTCTTT.

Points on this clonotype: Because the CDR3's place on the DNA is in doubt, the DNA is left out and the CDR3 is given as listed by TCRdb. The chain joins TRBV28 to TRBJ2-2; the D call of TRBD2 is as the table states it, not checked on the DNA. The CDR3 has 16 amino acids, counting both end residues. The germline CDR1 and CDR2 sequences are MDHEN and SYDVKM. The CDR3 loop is CASSSSGESPSGELFF.

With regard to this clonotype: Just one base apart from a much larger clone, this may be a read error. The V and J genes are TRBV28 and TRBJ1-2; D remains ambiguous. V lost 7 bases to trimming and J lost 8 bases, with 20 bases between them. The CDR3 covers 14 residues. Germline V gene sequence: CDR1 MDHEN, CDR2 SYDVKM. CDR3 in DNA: TGTGCCAGCACAGAACTGGGCGCGCTAAAGGGCTACACCTTC. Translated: CASTELGALKGYTF.

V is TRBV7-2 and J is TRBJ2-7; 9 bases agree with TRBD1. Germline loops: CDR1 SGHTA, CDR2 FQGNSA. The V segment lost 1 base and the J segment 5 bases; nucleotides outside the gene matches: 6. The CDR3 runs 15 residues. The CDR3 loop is CASSLGPGQGNEQYF. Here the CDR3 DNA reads TGTGCCAGCAGCTTAGGGCCCGGACAGGGGAACGAGCAGTACTTC.

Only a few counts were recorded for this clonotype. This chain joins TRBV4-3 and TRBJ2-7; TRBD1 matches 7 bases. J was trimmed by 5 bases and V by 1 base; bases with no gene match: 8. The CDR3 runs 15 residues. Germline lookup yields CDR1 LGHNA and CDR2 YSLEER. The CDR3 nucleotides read TGCGCCAGCAGCCAAGGGTGGGACAGTGGCCACGAGCAGTACTTC. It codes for CASSQGWDSGHEQYF.

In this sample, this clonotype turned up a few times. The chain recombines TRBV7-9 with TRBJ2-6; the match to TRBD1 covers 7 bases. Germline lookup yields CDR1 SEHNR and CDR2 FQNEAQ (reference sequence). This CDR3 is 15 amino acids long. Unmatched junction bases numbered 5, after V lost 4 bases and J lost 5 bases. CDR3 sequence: CASSSDRPRANVLTF. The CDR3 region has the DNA TGTGCCAGCAGCTCGGACAGGCCGAGGGCCAACGTCCTGACTTTC.

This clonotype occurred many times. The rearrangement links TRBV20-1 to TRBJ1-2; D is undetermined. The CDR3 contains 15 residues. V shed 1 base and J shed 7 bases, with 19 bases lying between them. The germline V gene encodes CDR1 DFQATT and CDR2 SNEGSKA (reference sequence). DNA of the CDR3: TGCAGTGCTAGAGCGAGACTCAGAAACCAGAGTGGCTACACCTTC. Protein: CSARARLRNQSGYTF.

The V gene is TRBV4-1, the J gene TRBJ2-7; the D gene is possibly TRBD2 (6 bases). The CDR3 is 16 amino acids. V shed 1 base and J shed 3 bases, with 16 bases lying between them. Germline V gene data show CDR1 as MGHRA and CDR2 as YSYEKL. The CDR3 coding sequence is TGCGCCAGCAGCCAAGGTGTTGCGGGACGAGTCTACGAGCAGTACTTC. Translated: CASSQGVAGRVYEQYF.

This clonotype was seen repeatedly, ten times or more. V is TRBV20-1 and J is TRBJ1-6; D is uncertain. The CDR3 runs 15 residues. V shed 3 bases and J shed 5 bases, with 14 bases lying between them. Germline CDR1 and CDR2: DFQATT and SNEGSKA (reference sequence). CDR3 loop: CSASVLGRNNSPLHF. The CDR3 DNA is TGCAGTGCTAGTGTATTAGGACGGAATAATTCACCCCTCCACTTT.

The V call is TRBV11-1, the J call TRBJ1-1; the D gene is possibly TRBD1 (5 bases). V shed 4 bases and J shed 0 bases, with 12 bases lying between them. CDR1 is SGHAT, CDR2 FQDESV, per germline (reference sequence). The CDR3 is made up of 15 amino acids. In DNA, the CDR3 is TGTGCCAGCAGCTGGATGGGACGGATGAACACTGAAGCTTTCTTT. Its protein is CASSWMGRMNTEAFF.